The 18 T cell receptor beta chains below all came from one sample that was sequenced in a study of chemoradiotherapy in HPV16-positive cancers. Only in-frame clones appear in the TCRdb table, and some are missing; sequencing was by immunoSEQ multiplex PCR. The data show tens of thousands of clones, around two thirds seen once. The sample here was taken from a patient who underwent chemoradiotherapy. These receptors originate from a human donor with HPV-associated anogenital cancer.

For the CDR3, the DNA is TGTGCCAGCAGAACCAGCCGGGGCCACCTAGCCAAAAACATTCAGTACTTC. It encodes CASRTSRGHLAKNIQYF. The V call is TRBV28, the J call TRBJ2-4; the D gene could be TRBD1 or TRBD2 (5 bases each). V was shortened by 6 bases and J by 0 bases, with 18 bases between the two germline ends. This CDR3 contains 17 residues. From germline, CDR1 is MDHEN and CDR2 SYDVKM.

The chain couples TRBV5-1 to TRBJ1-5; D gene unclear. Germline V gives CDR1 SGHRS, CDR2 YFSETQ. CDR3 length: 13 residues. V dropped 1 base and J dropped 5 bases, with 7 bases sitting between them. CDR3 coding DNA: TGCGCCAGCAGCTTGTCGATTGATCAGCCCCAGCATTTT. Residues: CASSLSIDQPQHF.

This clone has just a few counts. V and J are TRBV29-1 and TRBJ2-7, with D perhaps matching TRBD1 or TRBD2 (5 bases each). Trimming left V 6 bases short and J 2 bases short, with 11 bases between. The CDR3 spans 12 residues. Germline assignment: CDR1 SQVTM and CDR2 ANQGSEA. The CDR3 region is CSVGTGTYEQYF. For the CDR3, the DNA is TGCAGCGTCGGGACCGGTACCTACGAGCAGTACTTC.

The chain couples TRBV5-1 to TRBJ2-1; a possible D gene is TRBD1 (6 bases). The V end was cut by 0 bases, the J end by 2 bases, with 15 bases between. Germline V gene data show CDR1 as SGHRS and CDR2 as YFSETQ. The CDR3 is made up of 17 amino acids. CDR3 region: CASSLAPVGGAYNEQFF. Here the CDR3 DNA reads TGCGCCAGCAGCTTGGCCCCGGTAGGGGGAGCCTACAATGAGCAGTTCTTC. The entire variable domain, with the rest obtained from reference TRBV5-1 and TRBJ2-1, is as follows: KAGVTQTPRYLIKTRGQQVTLSCSPISGHRSVSWYQQTPGQGLQFLFEYFSETQRNKGNFPGRFSGRQFSNSRSEMNVSTLELGDSALYLCASSLAPVGGAYNEQFFGPGTRLTVL.

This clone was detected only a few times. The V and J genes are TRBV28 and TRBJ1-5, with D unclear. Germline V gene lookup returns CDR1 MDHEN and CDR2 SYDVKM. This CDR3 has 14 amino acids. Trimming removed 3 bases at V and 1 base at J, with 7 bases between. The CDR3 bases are TGTGCCAGCAGTTTTGGTGGGAGCAATCAGCCCCAGCATTTT. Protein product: CASSFGGSNQPQHF. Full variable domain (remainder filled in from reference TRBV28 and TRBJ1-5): DVKVTQSSRYLVKRTGEKVFLECVQDMDHENMFWYRQDPGLGLRLIYFSYDVKMKEKGDIPEGYSVSREKKERFSLILESASTNQTSMYLCASSFGGSNQPQHFGDGTRLSIL.

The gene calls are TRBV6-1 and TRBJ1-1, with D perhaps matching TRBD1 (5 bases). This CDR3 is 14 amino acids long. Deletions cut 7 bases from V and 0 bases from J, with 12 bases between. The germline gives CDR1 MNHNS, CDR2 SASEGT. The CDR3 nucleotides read TGTGCCAGCACGGGACGGCAAATGAACACTGAAGCTTTCTTT. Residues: CASTGRQMNTEAFF.

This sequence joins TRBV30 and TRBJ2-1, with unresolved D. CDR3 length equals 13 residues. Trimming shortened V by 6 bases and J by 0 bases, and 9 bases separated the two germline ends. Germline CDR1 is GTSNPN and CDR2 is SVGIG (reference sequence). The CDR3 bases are TGTGCCTGCCGGGCCCTCTCCTACAATGAGCAGTTCTTC. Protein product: CACRALSYNEQFF.

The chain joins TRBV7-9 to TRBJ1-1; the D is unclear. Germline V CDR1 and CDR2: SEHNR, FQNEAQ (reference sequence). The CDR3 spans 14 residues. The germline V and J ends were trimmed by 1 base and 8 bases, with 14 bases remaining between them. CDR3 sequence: CASSLDTEHSEAFF. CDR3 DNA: TGTGCCAGCAGCTTAGATACGGAACACTCCGAAGCTTTCTTT.

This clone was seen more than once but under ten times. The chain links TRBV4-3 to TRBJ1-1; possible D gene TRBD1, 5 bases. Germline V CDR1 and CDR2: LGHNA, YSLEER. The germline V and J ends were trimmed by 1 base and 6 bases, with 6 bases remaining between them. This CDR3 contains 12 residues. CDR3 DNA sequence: TGCGCCAGCAGCCAAGGGGGGGCTGAAGCTTTCTTT. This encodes CASSQGGAEAFF.

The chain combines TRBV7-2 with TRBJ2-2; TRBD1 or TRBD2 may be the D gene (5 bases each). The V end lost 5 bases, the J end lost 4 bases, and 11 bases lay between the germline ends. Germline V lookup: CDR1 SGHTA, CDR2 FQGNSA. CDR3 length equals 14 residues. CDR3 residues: CASSRGVSTGELFF. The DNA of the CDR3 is TGTGCCAGCAGCAGGGGAGTGAGCACCGGGGAGCTGTTTTTT.

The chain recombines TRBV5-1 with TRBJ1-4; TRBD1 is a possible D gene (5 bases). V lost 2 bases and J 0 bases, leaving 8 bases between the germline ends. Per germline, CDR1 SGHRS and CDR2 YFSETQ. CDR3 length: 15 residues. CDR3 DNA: TGCGCCAGCAGCTTACTGACAGCAACTAATGAAAAACTGTTTTTT. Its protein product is CASSLLTATNEKLFF.

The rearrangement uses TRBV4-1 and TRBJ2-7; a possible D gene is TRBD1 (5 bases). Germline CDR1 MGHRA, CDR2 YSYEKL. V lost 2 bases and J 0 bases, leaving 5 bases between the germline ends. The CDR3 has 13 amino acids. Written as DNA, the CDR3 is TGCGCCAGCAGCCAACAGGGCTCCTACGAGCAGTACTTC. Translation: CASSQQGSYEQYF.

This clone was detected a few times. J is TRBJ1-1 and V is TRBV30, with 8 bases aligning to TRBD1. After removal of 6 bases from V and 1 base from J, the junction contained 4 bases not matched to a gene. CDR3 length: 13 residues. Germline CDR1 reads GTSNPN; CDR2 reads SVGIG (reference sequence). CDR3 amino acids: CACSGQANTEAFF. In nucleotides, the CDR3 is TGTGCCTGTTCGGGACAGGCGAACACTGAAGCTTTCTTT.

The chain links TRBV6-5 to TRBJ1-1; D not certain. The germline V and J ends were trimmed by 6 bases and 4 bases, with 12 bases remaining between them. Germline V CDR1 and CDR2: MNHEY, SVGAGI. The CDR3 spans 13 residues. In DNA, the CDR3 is TGTGCCAGCAGACGAGTAAGGGCCACTGAAGCTTTCTTT. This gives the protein CASRRVRATEAFF.

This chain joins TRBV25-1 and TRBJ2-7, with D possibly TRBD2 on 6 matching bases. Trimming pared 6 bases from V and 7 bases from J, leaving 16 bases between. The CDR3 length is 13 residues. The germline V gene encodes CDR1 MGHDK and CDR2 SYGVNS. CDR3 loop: CASSPGLSNEQYF. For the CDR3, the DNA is TGTGCCAGCAGCCCGGGACTGTCGAATGAGCAGTACTTC.

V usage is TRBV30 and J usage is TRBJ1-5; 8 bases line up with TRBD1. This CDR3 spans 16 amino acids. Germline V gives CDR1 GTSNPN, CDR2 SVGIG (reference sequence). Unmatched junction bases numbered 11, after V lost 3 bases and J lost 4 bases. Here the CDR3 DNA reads TGTGCCTGGAGGGGACAGGACGCGAGGGATAATCAGCCCCAGCATTTT. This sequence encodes CAWRGQDARDNQPQHF. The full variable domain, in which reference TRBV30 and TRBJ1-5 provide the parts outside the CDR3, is SQTIHQWPATLVQPVGSPLSLECTVEGTSNPNLYWYRQAAGRGLQLLFYSVGIGQISSEVPQNLSASRPQDRQFILSSKKLLLSDSGFYLCAWRGQDARDNQPQHFGDGTRLSIL.

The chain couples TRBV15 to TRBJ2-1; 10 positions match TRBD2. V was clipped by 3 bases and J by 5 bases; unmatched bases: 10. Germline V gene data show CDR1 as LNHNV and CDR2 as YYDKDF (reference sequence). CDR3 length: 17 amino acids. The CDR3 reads CATSSGSGLAVNNEQFF. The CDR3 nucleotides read TGTGCCACCAGCAGTGGTAGCGGACTAGCGGTTAACAATGAGCAGTTCTTC.

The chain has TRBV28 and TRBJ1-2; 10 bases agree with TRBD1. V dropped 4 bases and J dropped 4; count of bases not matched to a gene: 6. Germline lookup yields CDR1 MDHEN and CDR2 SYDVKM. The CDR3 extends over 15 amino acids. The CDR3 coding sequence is TGTGCCAGCAGTTCCGATGACAGGGGGCTCTATGGCTACACCTTC. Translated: CASSSDDRGLYGYTF.